This is a list of T cell receptor beta chains from one sample in a study of T cell responses to AZD1222 COVID-19 vaccine. TCRdb's table, derived via immunoSEQ multiplex PCR, lists solely in-frame clones and lacks some. This table holds about 120,000 clones, 75% to 95% found once. The sample here was peripheral blood, taken on day 0 of AZD1222 vaccination. The receptors here all came from an adult in good health. CDR3s include the opening cysteine and the closing phenylalanine or tryptophan. A D gene is named only where the DNA matches it firmly. Size values are once, few and many counts, or a class for expanded clones, and some rows have none.

D gene: TRBD1; J gene: TRBJ1-2; V gene: TRBV28; clone size: .; CDR3 DNA: TGTGCCAGCAGTGCACAGGGGCCACCCTATGGCTACACCTTC; CDR3 protein: CASSAQGPPYGYTF
D gene: .; J gene: TRBJ1-4; V gene: TRBV4-2; clone size: .; CDR3 DNA: TGTGCCAGCAGCCAAGAAGGGACAAAGGCGGAAAAACTGTTTTTT; CDR3 protein: CASSQEGTKAEKLFF
D gene: .; J gene: TRBJ1-3; V gene: TRBV9; clone size: once; CDR3 DNA: TGTGCCAGCAGCGTGTGGGATTCACCTGGAAACACCATATATTTT; CDR3 protein: CASSVWDSPGNTIYF
D gene: .; J gene: TRBJ2-4; V gene: TRBV6-2/TRBV6-3; clone size: .; CDR3 DNA: TGTGCCAGCAGTTCCACAGGGAGCGGAAACATTCAGTACTTC; CDR3 protein: CASSSTGSGNIQYF
D gene: .; J gene: TRBJ1-2; V gene: TRBV2; clone size: .; CDR3 DNA: TGTGCCAGCACCCCACTGGGGGTTCAGGGCTACACCTTC; CDR3 protein: CASTPLGVQGYTF
D gene: .; J gene: TRBJ2-7; V gene: TRBV5-1; clone size: .; CDR3 DNA: TGCGCCAGCAGCCAGGGCGCAACCTACGAGCAGTACTTC; CDR3 protein: CASSQGATYEQYF
D gene: .; J gene: TRBJ1-5; V gene: TRBV19; clone size: .; CDR3 DNA: TGTGCCAGTAGTATAGCTGACTCCAATCAGCCCCAGCATTTT; CDR3 protein: CASSIADSNQPQHF
D gene: .; J gene: TRBJ1-4; V gene: TRBV5-1; clone size: .; CDR3 DNA: TGCGCCAGCAGCTCCGGTTGGGCGAGGGAAAAACTGTTTTTT; CDR3 protein: CASSSGWAREKLFF
D gene: .; J gene: TRBJ2-5; V gene: TRBV28; clone size: .; CDR3 DNA: TGTGCCAGCAGCCCTTCGGTCCAAGAGACCCAGTACTTC; CDR3 protein: CASSPSVQETQYF
D gene: .; J gene: TRBJ1-4; V gene: TRBV6-5; clone size: .; CDR3 DNA: TGTGCCAGCAGTTCGTCCAGAACCCTCCATATGGAAAAACTGTTTTTT; CDR3 protein: CASSSSRTLHMEKLFF
D gene: TRBD2; J gene: TRBJ2-1; V gene: TRBV5-4; clone size: .; CDR3 DNA: TGTGCCAGCAGCTTAGGGACTAGCGGGTACAATGAGCAGTTCTTC; CDR3 protein: CASSLGTSGYNEQFF
D gene: .; J gene: TRBJ1-2; V gene: TRBV6-1; clone size: .; CDR3 DNA: TGTGCCAGCAGTGAATCCCCTGGTAGCGGTTTGTTAGGCTACACCTTC; CDR3 protein: CASSESPGSGLLGYTF
D gene: TRBD2; J gene: TRBJ2-2; V gene: TRBV2; clone size: .; CDR3 DNA: TGTGCCAGCAGTACCATAGCGGGAACGTACACCGGGGAGCTGTTTTTT; CDR3 protein: CASSTIAGTYTGELFF
D gene: TRBD1; J gene: TRBJ2-2; V gene: TRBV6-5; clone size: .; CDR3 DNA: TGTGCCAGCAGACAAGACAGGGTTGACACCGGGGAGCTGTTTTTT; CDR3 protein: CASRQDRVDTGELFF
D gene: .; J gene: TRBJ1-4; V gene: TRBV7-2; clone size: .; CDR3 DNA: TGTGCCAGCAGCCGCTCTAATGAAAAACTGTTTTTT; CDR3 protein: CASSRSNEKLFF
D gene: .; J gene: TRBJ1-1; V gene: TRBV12-3/TRBV12-4; clone size: .; CDR3 DNA: TGTGCCAGCAGAGAGGGGTTCTCTGAAGCTTTCTTT; CDR3 protein: CASREGFSEAFF
D gene: TRBD1; J gene: TRBJ1-2; V gene: TRBV28; clone size: .; CDR3 DNA: TGTGCCAGCAGTTTATTGACAGGGACCTATGGCTACACCTTC; CDR3 protein: CASSLLTGTYGYTF
D gene: TRBD2; J gene: TRBJ2-7; V gene: TRBV9; clone size: .; CDR3 DNA: TGTGCCAGCAGCCCGGGAGGGGATTCCTACGAGCAGTACTTC; CDR3 protein: CASSPGGDSYEQYF